Listed below are T cell receptor beta chains from one sample, sequenced in a study of T cells in Graves' hyperthyroidism and ophthalmopathy. In TCRdb, the multiplex PCR reads were re-called with MiXCR into one record per CDR3 protein. This table holds about 180,000 distinct CDR3 sequences, about 9% found once. Sequenced sample: blood. These receptors all stem from a young woman with Graves' hyperthyroidism that later progressed to Graves' ophthalmopathy. The conserved cysteine and the conserved F or W are not part of the CDR3 here. Each record gives: J gene, clone size, V gene, CDR3 length, CDR3 protein. The size field is filled for only some rows; it gives once, few, many or a size class.

j_call: TRBJ2-3
clone_size: many
v_call: TRBV6-6
cdr3_length: 13
cdr3_aa: ASSYSGQDTDTQY

j_call: TRBJ1-1
clone_size: .
v_call: TRBV7-8
cdr3_length: 12
cdr3_aa: ASSFEDSGTEAF

j_call: TRBJ1-5
clone_size: many
v_call: TRBV30
cdr3_length: 10
cdr3_aa: AWSPHNQPQH

j_call: TRBJ1-1
clone_size: many
v_call: TRBV9
cdr3_length: 11
cdr3_aa: ASSAGHNPPAF

j_call: TRBJ2-2
clone_size: .
v_call: TRBV5-4
cdr3_length: 14
cdr3_aa: ASSQKLGRSAGELF

j_call: TRBJ1-1
clone_size: many
v_call: TRBV18
cdr3_length: 15
cdr3_aa: ASSLVGPGQGNTEAF

j_call: TRBJ2-3
clone_size: many
v_call: TRBV6-2/TRBV6-3
cdr3_length: 14
cdr3_aa: ASSPQGQGGTDTQY

j_call: TRBJ2-7
clone_size: .
v_call: TRBV9
cdr3_length: 15
cdr3_aa: ASSDNPGQGFSYEQY

j_call: TRBJ2-3
clone_size: many
v_call: TRBV28
cdr3_length: 14
cdr3_aa: ASSSLTKTAQSTQY

j_call: TRBJ1-1
clone_size: many
v_call: TRBV2
cdr3_length: 13
cdr3_aa: ARTKTRNRGTEAF

j_call: TRBJ1-1
clone_size: many
v_call: TRBV7-8
cdr3_length: 13
cdr3_aa: ASSLATGEYTEAF

j_call: TRBJ1-1
clone_size: many
v_call: TRBV2
cdr3_length: 10
cdr3_aa: AGGDGNTEAF

j_call: TRBJ2-1
clone_size: many
v_call: TRBV11-2
cdr3_length: 12
cdr3_aa: ASSLLVRYNEQF

j_call: TRBJ2-5
clone_size: many
v_call: TRBV27
cdr3_length: 12
cdr3_aa: ASSLNAGTKTQY

j_call: TRBJ1-1
clone_size: many
v_call: TRBV15
cdr3_length: 11
cdr3_aa: ATSSLNGFRAF

j_call: TRBJ1-1
clone_size: many
v_call: TRBV28
cdr3_length: 14
cdr3_aa: ASSLLDDRAGAEAF

j_call: TRBJ1-5
clone_size: few
v_call: TRBV5-6
cdr3_length: 12
cdr3_aa: ASSLDRANQPQH

j_call: TRBJ2-5
clone_size: .
v_call: TRBV6-1
cdr3_length: 12
cdr3_aa: ASGSGARWETQY

j_call: TRBJ1-5
clone_size: many
v_call: TRBV6-1
cdr3_length: 12
cdr3_aa: ASRNQGANQPQH

j_call: TRBJ1-1
clone_size: .
v_call: TRBV20-1
cdr3_length: 11
cdr3_aa: SVEGWGNTEAF

j_call: TRBJ1-1
clone_size: many
v_call: TRBV10-3
cdr3_length: 11
cdr3_aa: AISDKLNTEAF

j_call: TRBJ1-4
clone_size: many
v_call: TRBV11-2
cdr3_length: 11
cdr3_aa: ASSPNDRRELF

j_call: TRBJ2-5
clone_size: many
v_call: TRBV6-1
cdr3_length: 14
cdr3_aa: ASSSGLAGVGETQY

j_call: TRBJ2-5
clone_size: many
v_call: TRBV11-2
cdr3_length: 13
cdr3_aa: ASSTGTGGGETQY

j_call: TRBJ2-2
clone_size: many
v_call: TRBV6-1
cdr3_length: 12
cdr3_aa: ASSAKKNTGELF

j_call: TRBJ1-6
clone_size: few
v_call: TRBV6-5
cdr3_length: 11
cdr3_aa: ASSYRENSPLH

j_call: TRBJ1-2
clone_size: many
v_call: TRBV6-1
cdr3_length: 15
cdr3_aa: ASSPEGYRAQPYGYT

j_call: TRBJ2-1
clone_size: .
v_call: TRBV24-1
cdr3_length: 15
cdr3_aa: ATSDLRRTGKIDEQF

j_call: TRBJ1-5
clone_size: many
v_call: TRBV19
cdr3_length: 16
cdr3_aa: ASSQGTVGGSGNQPQH

j_call: TRBJ2-2
clone_size: .
v_call: TRBV20-1
cdr3_length: 12
cdr3_aa: SARGRGQAGELF

j_call: TRBJ2-4
clone_size: few
v_call: TRBV6-2/TRBV6-3
cdr3_length: 12
cdr3_aa: ASRQGAAKNIQY

j_call: TRBJ1-5
clone_size: few
v_call: TRBV3-1
cdr3_length: 13
cdr3_aa: ASSRGTISNQPQH

j_call: TRBJ2-6
clone_size: many
v_call: TRBV2
cdr3_length: 11
cdr3_aa: ASSANGANVLT

j_call: TRBJ1-4
clone_size: many
v_call: TRBV24-1
cdr3_length: 13
cdr3_aa: ATSDVGTGNEKLF

j_call: TRBJ2-2
clone_size: .
v_call: TRBV6-4
cdr3_length: 12
cdr3_aa: ASSDSGATGELF

j_call: TRBJ2-2
clone_size: .
v_call: TRBV18
cdr3_length: 14
cdr3_aa: ASSPSSSGRSGELF

j_call: TRBJ1-1
clone_size: .
v_call: TRBV5-1
cdr3_length: 11
cdr3_aa: ASSPTGSTEAF

j_call: TRBJ1-6
clone_size: few
v_call: TRBV20-1
cdr3_length: 12
cdr3_aa: SARDRGSNSPLH

j_call: TRBJ2-7
clone_size: few
v_call: TRBV5-4
cdr3_length: 12
cdr3_aa: ASSSTQSSYEQY

j_call: TRBJ1-1
clone_size: few
v_call: TRBV9
cdr3_length: 13
cdr3_aa: ASSAALGGNTEAF